This entry describes one T cell receptor beta chain. Its antigen has not been determined. Base quality data are lacking; no much larger clone is found one base away. These data belong to a study of blood T cell repertoires in COVID-19 (dated by TCRdb to about 2020). General notes on the study: Collaborator samples came from the United States, Italy and Spain and covered acute and convalescent phases of COVID-19. The prospective study material was composed of cDNA or gDNA derived from T cells, B-cell-depleted T cells, or PBMCs. Deeply sampled blood TCRbeta repertoires from subjects exposed to, actively infected with, or recovered from COVID-19 were included in the dataset. The repertoires were made available in a free public database intended to serve as a resource for research on the immune response to SARS-CoV-2. Samples came from the ongoing ImmuneRACE study (first 160 participants) plus 1,254 subjects from 6 global collaborators. Sample metadata almost always included a de-identified subject ID, COVID-19 status, age in years and sex. Where HLA class I and class II types were available, the types were taken from metadata supplied by the sample provider, not from assay-based typing. Broader findings and caveats from the paper: How much clinical and demographic metadata was included differed by source and by participant, and the metadata was provided uncurated.

TCRbeta CDR3 regions were amplified from genomic DNA using the immunoSEQ Assay, a bias-controlled multiplex PCR. The original pipeline was this. The number of nucleated cells in each sample was estimated by amplification of reference gene primers within the assay. To quantify the absolute abundance of each unique TCRbeta CDR3 rearrangement, sequence reads were collapsed and filtered. For each sample, productive Simpson clonality was calculated as the square root of Simpson's diversity index over productive rearrangements. TCRdb mirrors the immuneACCESS table, restricted to in-frame sequences. Some clones are absent from its copies; in checked studies, under half trace to an unresolved V gene, and the reason for the others is unknown. V and J calls and clone size are copied from that table; D and trimming were computed from the DNA. The sample table shows roughly 47,000 clones, and over 75% are seen once. The ten largest clones represent about 7.5% of the sample.

Collaborating institutions collected whole blood in K2EDTA tubes following their own protocols. For TCRbeta analysis, collaborators shipped samples in one of three forms: frozen whole blood, isolated PBMCs, or DNA extracted from either of those sample types. This TCR came from a man aged 45-60 years with acute or convalescent COVID-19. Sequencing was done on a sample of peripheral blood.

The DNA reads TGTGCCAGCAGTCCTAGGGACGGACAGAATGAAAAACTGTTTTTT. Its protein is CASSPRDGQNEKLFF. In this chain, TRBV28 is recombined with TRBJ1-4; the D gene is perhaps TRBD1, on 6 matching bases. Trimming takes 5 bases from V and 5 bases from J, and the germline ends sit 15 bases apart. CDR1 MDHEN and CDR2 SYDVKM were looked up in the germline V gene. Including the terminal cysteine and phenylalanine, the CDR3 comprises 15 residues. Only the CDR3 region is kept as DNA, spanning 45 bases read in frame from base 1.